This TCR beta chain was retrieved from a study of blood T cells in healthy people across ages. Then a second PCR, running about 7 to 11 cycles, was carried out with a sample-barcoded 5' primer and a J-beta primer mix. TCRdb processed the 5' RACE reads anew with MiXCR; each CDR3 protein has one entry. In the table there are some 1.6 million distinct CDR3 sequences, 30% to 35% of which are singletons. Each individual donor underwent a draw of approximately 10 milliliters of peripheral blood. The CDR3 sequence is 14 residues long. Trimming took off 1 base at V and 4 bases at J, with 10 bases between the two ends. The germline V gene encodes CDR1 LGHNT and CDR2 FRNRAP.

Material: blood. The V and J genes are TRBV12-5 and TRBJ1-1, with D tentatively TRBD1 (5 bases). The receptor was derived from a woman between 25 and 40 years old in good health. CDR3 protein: CASGLGRVGTEAFF. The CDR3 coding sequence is TGTGCTAGTGGTTTGGGCAGGGTGGGCACTGAAGCTTTCTTT.